A single sample is the source of the 29 T cell receptor beta chains below, sequenced in a study of blood T cell repertoires in COVID-19. Produced via immunoSEQ multiplex PCR; TCRdb's table is partial and in-frame only. The sample yields a few hundred thousand clones, about 81% seen once. The sample taken for sequencing was PBMCs or T cells enriched from blood (not recorded which). The receptors come from a man aged 35-49 years who had recovered from COVID-19.

A single count supports this clone. The chain joins TRBV15 to TRBJ1-2; tentative D call: TRBD1 (5 bases). The CDR3 is made up of 16 amino acids. The V end lost 0 bases, the J end lost 4 bases, and 15 bases lay between the germline ends. Germline CDR1 LNHNV, CDR2 YYDKDF (reference sequence). CDR3 sequence: CATSRDLAETGYGYTF. The CDR3 DNA sequence: TGTGCCACCAGCAGAGATCTCGCAGAAACAGGCTATGGCTACACCTTC.

The V gene is TRBV19, the J gene TRBJ2-1; 10 nucleotides match TRBD2. CDR3 length equals 14 residues. The J segment lost 9 bases and the V segment lost 4 bases, leaving 6 bases of the junction unmatched. Germline-derived CDR1 and CDR2 are LNHDA and SQIVND (reference sequence). The DNA for the CDR3 is TGTGCCAGTAGTAGGGCTAGCGGGAGTTTTGAGCAGTTCTTC. It specifies CASSRASGSFEQFF.

This clone was counted a few times. This rearrangement joins TRBV3-1 (or the pseudogene TRBV3-2) to TRBJ1-1; no definite D call. CDR1 LGHDT and CDR2 YNNKEL come from the germline V gene (reference sequence). Trimming removed 1 base at V and 2 bases at J, with 8 bases between. The length of the CDR3 is 14 residues. Written as DNA, the CDR3 is TGTGCCAGCAGCCAAGTATCGGTAAACACTGAAGCTTTCTTT. This encodes CASSQVSVNTEAFF.

DNA for the CDR3: TGTGCCAGCAGCTTCTCGGGAGGGGGTGGCTACACCTTC. It yields the protein CASSFSGGGGYTF. The rearrangement links TRBV5-4 to TRBJ1-2; tentatively, D is TRBD1 (6 bases). Trimming took off 2 bases at V and 7 bases at J, with 12 bases between the two ends. The CDR3 has 13 amino acids. Germline values: CDR1 SGHNT, CDR2 YYREEE (reference sequence). The full variable domain, rest sourced from reference TRBV5-4 and TRBJ1-2, is ETGVTQSPTHLIKTRGQQVTLRCSSQSGHNTVSWYQQALGQGPQFIFQYYREEENGRGNFPPRFSGLQFPNYSSELNVNALELDDSALYLCASSFSGGGGYTFGSGTRLTVV.

Remarks on this clone: The same CDR3 can be traced to other DNA sequences in this sample. The CDR3 bases are TGTGCCAGCAGGGAGCATCACTACGAGCAGTACTTC. Translating it yields CASREHHYEQYF. The rearrangement links TRBV6-5 to TRBJ2-7; D unresolved. CDR3 length: 12 amino acids. Germline CDR1 MNHEY, CDR2 SVGAGI. V lost 6 bases and J 3 bases, leaving 9 bases between the germline ends.

The chain is built from TRBV10-1 and TRBJ2-2, with 10 nucleotides matching TRBD1. This CDR3 is built from 17 residues. The J segment lost 3 bases and the V segment lost 6 bases, leaving 10 bases of the junction unmatched. Looked up from germline, CDR1 is WNHNN and CDR2 is SYGVQD (reference sequence). The CDR3 nucleotides read TGCGCCAGCAGCGAAAATTTGGGACAGGGGCACACCGGGGAGCTGTTTTTT. Translating it yields CASSENLGQGHTGELFF.

The chain has TRBV5-1 and TRBJ1-2; D gene ambiguous. V was cut by 5 bases and J by 4 bases, with 12 bases left in between. CDR1 SGHRS and CDR2 YFSETQ come from the germline V gene. There are 13 residues in the CDR3. This chain's CDR3 is CASSLSEFYGYTF. The CDR3 coding sequence is TGCGCCAGCAGTCTGTCAGAATTCTATGGCTACACCTTC.

This clone was detected only a few times. This chain connects TRBV7-6 to TRBJ2-3; 7 bases are shared with TRBD1. Looked up from germline, CDR1 is SGHVS and CDR2 is FNYEAQ. The CDR3 runs to 15 residues. Trimming cost V 5 bases and J 2 bases; bases outside gene matches: 7. In DNA, the CDR3 is TGTGCCAGCAGCAGGGGGACAGTTGACACAGATACGCAGTATTTT. Protein: CASSRGTVDTDTQYF.

The chain employs TRBV4-2 and TRBJ2-2; D perhaps matches TRBD1 (6 bases). Germline CDR1 LGHNA, CDR2 YNFKEQ. The CDR3 has 13 amino acids. The ends were cut back, 5 bases at V and 7 bases at J, with 11 bases in the middle. The CDR3 reads CASSNRDLGELFF. DNA for the CDR3: TGTGCCAGCAGCAACAGGGACCTCGGGGAGCTGTTTTTT.

The chain links TRBV27 to TRBJ1-2; tentatively, D is TRBD1 (5 bases). Trimming removed 5 bases from V and 5 bases from J, with 12 bases in between. The CDR3 is 13 amino acids. CDR1 MNHEY and CDR2 SMNVEV come from the germline V gene (reference sequence). In nucleotides, the CDR3 is TGTGCCAGCAGTCCTCTGGGGCTATATGGCTACACCTTC. It translates to CASSPLGLYGYTF.

This clone was observed at least ten times. V is TRBV7-9 and J is TRBJ2-7; 7 bases line up with TRBD2. J lost 2 bases, V lost 5 bases, and 6 bases had no gene match. CDR1 is SEHNR, CDR2 FQNEAQ, per germline (reference sequence). This CDR3 has 14 residues. DNA for the CDR3: TGTGCCAGCAGCGAAGCCGGGACTACCTACGAGCAGTACTTC. Translated, it gives CASSEAGTTYEQYF.

The rearrangement uses TRBV10-1 and TRBJ1-2; tentatively, D is TRBD1 (5 bases). CDR1 WNHNN and CDR2 SYGVQD come from the germline V gene (reference sequence). The CDR3 is 13 residues long. Deletions cut 0 bases from V and 6 bases from J, with 8 bases between. The DNA of the CDR3 is TGCGCCAGCAGTGAGTCGTCAGGGAATGGCTACACCTTC. Amino acid sequence: CASSESSGNGYTF.

This chain joins TRBV7-2 and TRBJ2-1, with 8 bases lining up with TRBD1. This CDR3 is 14 amino acids long. The V gene's germline CDR1 is SGHTA and CDR2 FQGNSA. Losses at the gene ends were 5 bases for V and 4 bases for J; bases not matched to a gene: 4. In DNA form, the CDR3 reads TGTGCCAGCAGCGGACGGACAGGGTACAATGAGCAGTTCTTC. Translating gives CASSGRTGYNEQFF.

The chain has TRBV10-3 and TRBJ2-7; D possibly corresponds to TRBD2 (6 bases). CDR1 and CDR2 (germline): ENHRY, SYGVKD. This CDR3 is 12 amino acids long. V lost 11 bases and J lost 6, with 17 bases in between. CDR3 residues: CACGATPSEQYF. Here the CDR3 DNA reads TGTGCCTGCGGGGCAACCCCTTCCGAGCAGTACTTC.

The sample holds one count of this clone. V gene TRBV18 combines with J gene TRBJ2-5; TRBD1 matches at 8 bases. Germline assignment: CDR1 KGHSH and CDR2 LQKENI. J lost 5 bases, V lost 5 bases, and 4 bases had no gene match. The CDR3 is 13 amino acids. The CDR3 coding sequence is TGTGCCAGCTCATCGACAGGGGTGGAGACCCAGTACTTC. It codes for CASSSTGVETQYF.

The V call is TRBV6-5, the J call TRBJ2-7; tentatively, D is TRBD1 (6 bases). V was pared by 5 bases and J by 3 bases, with 14 bases between. The CDR3 has 14 residues. Germline assignment: CDR1 MNHEY and CDR2 SVGAGI. CDR3: CASSQRTGSYEQYF. The CDR3 DNA reads TGTGCCAGCAGTCAAAGAACAGGGAGCTACGAGCAGTACTTC.

The chain recombines TRBV14 with TRBJ1-2; 7 bases fit TRBD1. Per germline, CDR1 SGHDN and CDR2 FVKESK. The CDR3 consists of 14 residues. Losses at the gene ends were 4 bases for V and 8 bases for J; bases not matched to a gene: 10. The CDR3 is CASSPFTGARGYTF. As DNA, the CDR3 is TGTGCCAGCAGCCCGTTTACAGGGGCTAGAGGCTACACCTTC.

The chain employs TRBV7-3 and TRBJ2-1, with a possible D match to TRBD1 (6 bases). The CDR3 has 14 residues. The germline V gene has CDR1 SGHTA and CDR2 FQGTGA. V dropped 2 bases and J dropped 6 bases, with 11 bases sitting between them. The CDR3 sequence is CASSLGQNTNEQFF. The CDR3 bases are TGTGCCAGCAGCTTAGGACAGAACACCAATGAGCAGTTCTTC.

The chain combines TRBV3-1 (or the pseudogene TRBV3-2) with TRBJ1-2; TRBD1 is a possible D gene (6 bases). V was shortened by 3 bases and J by 6 bases, with 14 bases between the two germline ends. The germline CDR1 and CDR2 sequences are LGHDT and YNNKEL (reference sequence). The CDR3 has 14 residues. The DNA for the CDR3 is TGTGCCAGCAGCCACGCCCCCCAGGGGCATGGCTACACCTTC. Its protein is CASSHAPQGHGYTF.

This CDR3 reads CASSFYPGESVLDEQFF. The DNA of the CDR3 is TGTGCCAGCAGCTTCTACCCTGGGGAGTCGGTTCTTGATGAGCAGTTCTTC. This chain connects TRBV7-8 to TRBJ2-1, with a weak D call TRBD2 (5 bases). The CDR3 length is 17 residues. Looked up from germline, CDR1 is SGHVS and CDR2 is FQNEAQ. The germline V and J ends were trimmed by 3 bases and 8 bases, with 23 bases remaining between them.

This sequence joins TRBV30 and TRBJ1-3; TRBD1 aligns across 7 bases. There are 13 residues in the CDR3. Germline loops: CDR1 GTSNPN, CDR2 SVGIG (reference sequence). V lost 6 bases, J lost 2 bases, and 4 bases stayed unmatched. The CDR3 here is CACRQGAGNTIYF. CDR3 in DNA: TGTGCCTGTAGACAGGGCGCTGGAAACACCATATATTTT.

This sequence joins TRBV7-8 and TRBJ2-7; 7 bases align to TRBD1. After removal of 4 bases from V and 0 bases from J, the junction contained 6 bases not matched to a gene. This CDR3 has 15 residues. The germline gives CDR1 SGHVS, CDR2 FQNEAQ. The CDR3, as DNA: TGTGCCAGCAGCTCACAACAGGGGCTCTCCTACGAGCAGTACTTC. Protein product: CASSSQQGLSYEQYF. Combining the CDR3 with reference TRBV7-8 and TRBJ2-7 gives the whole variable domain GAGVSQSPRYKVAKRGQDVALRCDPISGHVSLFWYQQALGQGPEFLTYFQNEAQLDKSGLPSDRFFAERPEGSVSTLKIQRTQQEDSAVYLCASSSQQGLSYEQYFGPGTRLTVT.

V and J are TRBV7-7 and TRBJ1-1, with 9 positions matching TRBD1. J was trimmed by 11 bases and V by 5 bases; bases with no gene match: 9. In germline, CDR1 is SSHAT, CDR2 FNYEAQ (reference sequence). The CDR3 spans 13 residues. CDR3 nucleotides: TGTGCCAGCAGCCCCGGGACAGGGAGGCGTGCTTTCTTT. It translates to CASSPGTGRRAFF.

A few counts support this clone. The chain couples TRBV19 to TRBJ1-1, with D uncertain. Germline V gene sequence: CDR1 LNHDA, CDR2 SQIVND (reference sequence). The CDR3 runs 12 residues. Between the trimmed V and J ends, which lost 3 bases and 3 bases, there was a span of 5 bases. The CDR3 loop is CASSIRDTEAFF. In DNA, the CDR3 is TGTGCCAGTAGTATTCGGGACACTGAAGCTTTCTTT.

The gene calls are TRBV3-1 (or the pseudogene TRBV3-2) and TRBJ2-7; D perhaps matches TRBD1 (7 bases). Germline V gene sequence: CDR1 LGHDT, CDR2 YNNKEL (reference sequence). With 6 bases removed from V and 7 bases from J, the gap between germline ends came to 16 bases. The CDR3 is made up of 13 amino acids. The CDR3 DNA is TGTGCCAGCAGTCCCCGACAGGGAGGAGAGCAGTACTTC. As protein: CASSPRQGGEQYF.

V and J are TRBV6-1 and TRBJ1-4; TRBD1 matches 10 bases. The CDR3 is made up of 17 amino acids. Germline trimming cut 2 bases from V and 8 bases from J; bases unmatched to any gene: 11. The germline V gene encodes CDR1 MNHNS and CDR2 SASEGT. CDR3 in DNA: TGTGCCAGCAGTGAACGGTACCGGGACAGGGGTAACGAAAAACTGTTTTTT. It yields the protein CASSERYRDRGNEKLFF.

The V and J genes are TRBV19 and TRBJ2-1; 11 nucleotides match TRBD2. This CDR3 has 15 residues. In germline, CDR1 is LNHDA, CDR2 SQIVND (reference sequence). The junction had 7 bases not matched to a gene; V was cut back by 6 bases and J by 6 bases. The CDR3 reads CASSLGTSGGNEQFF. For the CDR3, the DNA is TGTGCCAGTAGCCTTGGGACTAGCGGAGGCAATGAGCAGTTCTTC.

V and J are TRBV10-3 and TRBJ1-1; D gene ambiguous. V lost 2 bases to trimming and J lost 8 bases, with 12 bases between them. Germline CDR1 is ENHRY and CDR2 is SYGVKD. CDR3 length: 13 amino acids. In DNA form, the CDR3 reads TGTGCCATCAGTGAGCCGCATTTGAGGGAAGCTTTCTTT. Translating it yields CAISEPHLREAFF.

This clone showed up just a few times. V gene TRBV18 combines with J gene TRBJ1-3; 7 nucleotides line up with TRBD1. CDR3 length: 16 amino acids. V lost 2 bases, J lost 0 bases, and 4 bases stayed unmatched. Looked up from germline, CDR1 is KGHSH and CDR2 is LQKENI. The CDR3 DNA reads TGTGCCAGCTCACCATGGGGGGACAGCTCTGGAAACACCATATATTTT. Its translation: CASSPWGDSSGNTIYF.